These T cell receptor beta chains were read from a single sample in a study of control samples from healthy donors and cancer patients. Produced via immunoSEQ multiplex PCR; TCRdb's table is partial and in-frame only. The sample records tens of thousands of clones, roughly 83% being singletons. The sample taken for sequencing was blood. The source is a man in his fifties or sixties in good health. CDR3s include the opening cysteine and the closing phenylalanine or tryptophan.

V gene: TRBV9; J gene: TRBJ2-1; CDR3 protein: CASSVVASGISSYNEQFF
V gene: TRBV28; J gene: TRBJ2-7; CDR3 protein: CASRLTSGRNYEQYF
V gene: TRBV5-5; J gene: TRBJ2-7; CDR3 protein: CASSQTPSAREQYF
V gene: TRBV4-3; J gene: TRBJ1-5; CDR3 protein: CASSLDRDINSNQPQHF
V gene: TRBV28; J gene: TRBJ2-5; CDR3 protein: CASTYGRLETQYF
V gene: TRBV7-7; J gene: TRBJ2-1; CDR3 protein: CASSETSSGNEQFF
V gene: TRBV7-8; J gene: TRBJ2-1; CDR3 protein: CASSLVPPREGPIEQFF
V gene: TRBV30; J gene: TRBJ1-1; CDR3 protein: CAWSKGVTEAFF
V gene: TRBV6-2/TRBV6-3; J gene: TRBJ2-1; CDR3 protein: CASSYSGQGNNEQFF
V gene: TRBV6-2/TRBV6-3; J gene: TRBJ2-3; CDR3 protein: CASSSASGSTDTQYF
V gene: TRBV9; J gene: TRBJ1-1; CDR3 protein: CASSVVGQGDTEAFF
V gene: TRBV10-3; J gene: TRBJ1-2; CDR3 protein: CAISERQGLRYTF
V gene: TRBV7-3; J gene: TRBJ2-6; CDR3 protein: CASSLRSGGRGNSGANVLTF
V gene: TRBV29-1; J gene: TRBJ2-7; CDR3 protein: CSAYYGHEQYF
V gene: TRBV29-1; J gene: TRBJ2-7; CDR3 protein: CSVGTGGLYEQYF
V gene: TRBV10-2; J gene: TRBJ2-6; CDR3 protein: CASKGGTYSGANVLTF
V gene: TRBV19; J gene: TRBJ1-5; CDR3 protein: CASSIQGDQPQHF
V gene: TRBV5-1; J gene: TRBJ2-3; CDR3 protein: CASSLMVTSGSGVDTQYF
V gene: TRBV6-6; J gene: TRBJ1-5; CDR3 protein: CASSEQGRSNQPQHF
V gene: TRBV30; J gene: TRBJ1-6; CDR3 protein: CAWGNTAPSPLHF
V gene: TRBV3-1/TRBV3-2; J gene: TRBJ1-2; CDR3 protein: CASSQGPEGYTF
V gene: TRBV7-2; J gene: TRBJ1-4; CDR3 protein: CASSLGGGREKLFF
V gene: TRBV19; J gene: TRBJ2-1; CDR3 protein: CASKDSFSYNEQFF